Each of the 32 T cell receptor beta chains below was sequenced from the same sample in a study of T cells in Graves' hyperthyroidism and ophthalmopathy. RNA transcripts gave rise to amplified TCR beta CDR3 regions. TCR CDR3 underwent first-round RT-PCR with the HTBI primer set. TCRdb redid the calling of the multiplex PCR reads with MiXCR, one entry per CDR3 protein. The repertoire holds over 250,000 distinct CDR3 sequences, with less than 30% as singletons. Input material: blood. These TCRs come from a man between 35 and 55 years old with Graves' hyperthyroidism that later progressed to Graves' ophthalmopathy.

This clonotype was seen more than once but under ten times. The CDR3 protein is CAWSVPLTSPSGANVLTF. CDR3 coding DNA: TGTGCCTGGAGTGTACCCCTAACGAGTCCCTCTGGGGCCAACGTCCTGACTTTC. V gene TRBV30 combines with J gene TRBJ2-6; unclear D gene. Trimming took 0 bases from V and 0 from J, leaving 15 bases between them. The germline gives CDR1 GTSNPN, CDR2 SVGIG (reference sequence). This CDR3 comprises 18 residues.

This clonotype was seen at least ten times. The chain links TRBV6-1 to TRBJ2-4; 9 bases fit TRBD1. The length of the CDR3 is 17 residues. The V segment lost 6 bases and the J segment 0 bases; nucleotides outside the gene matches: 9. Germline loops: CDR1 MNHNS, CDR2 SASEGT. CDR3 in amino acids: CASRELGQGIAKNIQYF. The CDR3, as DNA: TGTGCCAGCAGGGAATTGGGACAGGGCATAGCCAAAAACATTCAGTACTTC.

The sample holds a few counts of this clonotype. Here the CDR3 DNA reads TGTGCCAGCAGTCCCGGACAGGGGAGCTACACCTTC. It codes for CASSPGQGSYTF. The chain combines TRBV6-2 or TRBV6-3 with TRBJ1-2, with 9 bases aligning to TRBD1. CDR3 length: 12 residues. Germline V gene data show CDR1 as MNHEY and CDR2 as SVGEGT. Losses at the gene ends were 5 bases for V and 9 bases for J; bases not matched to a gene: 4.

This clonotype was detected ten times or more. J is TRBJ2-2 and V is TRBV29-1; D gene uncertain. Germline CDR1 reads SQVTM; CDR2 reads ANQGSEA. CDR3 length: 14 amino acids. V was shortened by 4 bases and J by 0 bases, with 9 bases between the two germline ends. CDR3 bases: TGCAGCGTTGTGGATCAGGCGAACACCGGGGAGCTGTTTTTT. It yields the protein CSVVDQANTGELFF.

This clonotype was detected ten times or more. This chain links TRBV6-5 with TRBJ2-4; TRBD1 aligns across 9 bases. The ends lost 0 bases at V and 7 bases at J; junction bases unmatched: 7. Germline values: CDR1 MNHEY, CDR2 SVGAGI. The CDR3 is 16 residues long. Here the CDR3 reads CASSYSSRQGVNIQYF. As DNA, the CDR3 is TGTGCCAGCAGTTACTCGAGCCGACAGGGGGTTAACATTCAGTACTTC.

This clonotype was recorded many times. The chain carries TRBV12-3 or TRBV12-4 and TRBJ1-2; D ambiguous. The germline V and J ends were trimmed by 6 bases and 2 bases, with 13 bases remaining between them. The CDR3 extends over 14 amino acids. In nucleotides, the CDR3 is TGTGCCAGCAGCCTACGGAACTGGAACTATGGCTACACCTTC. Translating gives CASSLRNWNYGYTF.

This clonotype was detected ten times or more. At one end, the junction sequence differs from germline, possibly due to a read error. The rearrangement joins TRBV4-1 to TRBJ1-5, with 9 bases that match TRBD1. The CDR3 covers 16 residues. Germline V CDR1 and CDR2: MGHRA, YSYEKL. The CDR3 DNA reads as TGCGCCAGCAGCCCCTCCTTTACAGGGGGCAACCAGCCCCAGCATTTT. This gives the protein CASSPSFTGGNQPQHF.

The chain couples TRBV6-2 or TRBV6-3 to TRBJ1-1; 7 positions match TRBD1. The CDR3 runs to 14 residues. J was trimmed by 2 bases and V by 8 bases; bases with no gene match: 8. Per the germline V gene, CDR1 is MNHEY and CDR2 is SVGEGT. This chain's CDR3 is CASGRGQRNTEAFF. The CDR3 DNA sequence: TGTGCCAGCGGCCGGGGACAGAGAAACACTGAAGCTTTCTTT.

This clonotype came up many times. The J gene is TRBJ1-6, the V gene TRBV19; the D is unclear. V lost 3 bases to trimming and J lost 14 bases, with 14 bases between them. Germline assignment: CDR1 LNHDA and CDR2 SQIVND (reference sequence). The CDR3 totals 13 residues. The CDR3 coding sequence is TGTGCCAGTAGTATTGATCCCCTCGTCGCCCTCCACTTT. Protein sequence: CASSIDPLVALHF.

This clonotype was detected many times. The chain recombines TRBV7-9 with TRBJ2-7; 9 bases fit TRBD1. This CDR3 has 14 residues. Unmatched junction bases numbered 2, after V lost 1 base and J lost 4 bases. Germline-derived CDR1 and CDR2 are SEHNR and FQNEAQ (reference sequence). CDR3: CASSLEGQGYEQYF. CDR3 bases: TGTGCCAGCAGCTTAGAGGGACAGGGTTACGAGCAGTACTTC.

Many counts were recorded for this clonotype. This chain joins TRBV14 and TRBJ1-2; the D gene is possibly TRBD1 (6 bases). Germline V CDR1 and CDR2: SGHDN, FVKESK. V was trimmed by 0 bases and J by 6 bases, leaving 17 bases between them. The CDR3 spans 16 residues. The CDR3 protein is CASSQDRQGTNNGYTF. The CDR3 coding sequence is TGTGCCAGCAGCCAAGATCGCCAGGGGACGAATAATGGCTACACCTTC.

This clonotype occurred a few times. The CDR3 loop is CATHPQGPLYEQYF. The DNA for the CDR3 is TGTGCCACCCACCCCCAGGGGCCGCTTTACGAGCAGTACTTC. This chain uses TRBV6-1 with TRBJ2-7, with D tentatively TRBD1 (6 bases). Trimming removed 10 bases at V and 4 bases at J, with 20 bases between. Germline assignment: CDR1 MNHNS and CDR2 SASEGT. The CDR3 spans 14 residues.

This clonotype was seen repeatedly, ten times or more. This CDR3 is CSASSGGSDTGELFF. In DNA, the CDR3 is TGCAGTGCTAGTTCTGGCGGGAGCGATACCGGGGAGCTGTTTTTT. The rearrangement joins TRBV20-1 to TRBJ2-2, with 7 bases aligning to TRBD2. CDR1 DFQATT and CDR2 SNEGSKA come from the germline V gene (reference sequence). V gave up 3 bases and J gave up 5 bases; unmatched junction bases: 9. The CDR3 runs 15 residues.

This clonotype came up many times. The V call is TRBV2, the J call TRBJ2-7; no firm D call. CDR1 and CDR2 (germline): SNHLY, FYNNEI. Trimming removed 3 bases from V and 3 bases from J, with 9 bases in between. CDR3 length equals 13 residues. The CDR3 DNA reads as TGTGCCAGCAGTGAGGTTGGGGACTACGAGCAGTACTTC. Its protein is CASSEVGDYEQYF.

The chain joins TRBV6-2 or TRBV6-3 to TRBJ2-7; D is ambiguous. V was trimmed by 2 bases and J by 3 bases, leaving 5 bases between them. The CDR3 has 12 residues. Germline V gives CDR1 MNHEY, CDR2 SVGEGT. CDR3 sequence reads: CASSYEGYEQYF. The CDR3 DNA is TGTGCCAGCAGTTACGAAGGCTACGAGCAGTACTTC.

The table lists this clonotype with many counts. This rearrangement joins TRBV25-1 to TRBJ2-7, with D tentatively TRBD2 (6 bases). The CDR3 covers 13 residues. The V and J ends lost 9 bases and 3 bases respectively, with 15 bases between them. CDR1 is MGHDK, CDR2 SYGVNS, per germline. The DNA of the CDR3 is TGTGCCAGTAGGGACTCAGATATCTACGAGCAGTACTTC. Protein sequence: CASRDSDIYEQYF.

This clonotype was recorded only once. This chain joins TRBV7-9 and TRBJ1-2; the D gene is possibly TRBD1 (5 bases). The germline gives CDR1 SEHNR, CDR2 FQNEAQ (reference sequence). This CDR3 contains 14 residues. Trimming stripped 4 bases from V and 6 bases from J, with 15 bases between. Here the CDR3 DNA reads TGTGCCAGCAGCTACGAGGGACTCAGGGATGGCTACACCTTC. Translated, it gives CASSYEGLRDGYTF.

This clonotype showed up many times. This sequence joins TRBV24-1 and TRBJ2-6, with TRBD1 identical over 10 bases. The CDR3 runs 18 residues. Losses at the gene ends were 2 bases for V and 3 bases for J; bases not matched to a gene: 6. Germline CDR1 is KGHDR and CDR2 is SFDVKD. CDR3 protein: CATSDSSTGGYGANVLTF. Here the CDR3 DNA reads TGTGCCACCAGTGATTCATCGACAGGGGGCTATGGGGCCAACGTCCTGACTTTC.

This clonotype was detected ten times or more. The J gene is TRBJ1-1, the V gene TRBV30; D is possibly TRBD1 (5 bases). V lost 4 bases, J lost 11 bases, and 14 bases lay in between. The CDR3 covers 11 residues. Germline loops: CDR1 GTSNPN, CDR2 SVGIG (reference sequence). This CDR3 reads CAWKAGRDAFF. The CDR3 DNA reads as TGTGCCTGGAAGGCAGGGCGCGACGCTTTCTTT. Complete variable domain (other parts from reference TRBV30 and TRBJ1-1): SQTIHQWPATLVQPVGSPLSLECTVEGTSNPNLYWYRQAAGRGLQLLFYSVGIGQISSEVPQNLSASRPQDRQFILSSKKLLLSDSGFYLCAWKAGRDAFFGQGTRLTVV.

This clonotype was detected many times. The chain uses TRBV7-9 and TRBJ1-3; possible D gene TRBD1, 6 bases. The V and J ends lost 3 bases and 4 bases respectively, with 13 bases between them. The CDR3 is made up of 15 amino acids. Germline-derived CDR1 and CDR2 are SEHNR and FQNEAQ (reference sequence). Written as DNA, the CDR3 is TGTGCCAGCAGCTTTATCGGGGGGCCCGGAAACACCATATATTTT. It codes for CASSFIGGPGNTIYF.

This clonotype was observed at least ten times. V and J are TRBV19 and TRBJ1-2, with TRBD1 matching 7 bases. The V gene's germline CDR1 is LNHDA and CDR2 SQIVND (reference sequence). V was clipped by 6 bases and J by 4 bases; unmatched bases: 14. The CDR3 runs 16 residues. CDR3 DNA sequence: TGTGCCAGTAGCGAATTACCGGGACAGCTCCGCTATGGCTACACCTTC. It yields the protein CASSELPGQLRYGYTF.

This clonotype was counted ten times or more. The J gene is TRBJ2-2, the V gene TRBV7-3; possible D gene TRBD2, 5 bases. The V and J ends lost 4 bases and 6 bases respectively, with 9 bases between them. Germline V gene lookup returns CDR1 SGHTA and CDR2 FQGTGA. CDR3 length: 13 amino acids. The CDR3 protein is CASSSDSAGELFF. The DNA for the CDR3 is TGTGCCAGCAGCTCGGACTCGGCCGGGGAGCTGTTTTTT. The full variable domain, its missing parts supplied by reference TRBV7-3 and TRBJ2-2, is GAGVSQTPSNKVTEKGKYVELRCDPISGHTALYWYRQSLGQGPEFLIYFQGTGAADDSGLPNDRFFAVRPEGSVSTLKIQRTERGDSAVYLCASSSDSAGELFFGEGSRLTVL.

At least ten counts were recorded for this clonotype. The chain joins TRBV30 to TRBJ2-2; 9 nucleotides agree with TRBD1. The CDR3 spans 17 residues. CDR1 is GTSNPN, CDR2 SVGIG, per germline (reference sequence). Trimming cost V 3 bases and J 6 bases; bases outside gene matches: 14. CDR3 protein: CAWRWFGGTGSPGELFF. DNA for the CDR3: TGTGCCTGGAGATGGTTTGGTGGGACAGGGAGCCCCGGGGAGCTGTTTTTT.

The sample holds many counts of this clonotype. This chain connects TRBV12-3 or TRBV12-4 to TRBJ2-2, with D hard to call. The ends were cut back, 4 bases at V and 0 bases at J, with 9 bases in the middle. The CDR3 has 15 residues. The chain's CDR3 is CASSSGLANTGELFF. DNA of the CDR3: TGTGCCAGCAGTTCTGGTCTCGCGAACACCGGGGAGCTGTTTTTT.

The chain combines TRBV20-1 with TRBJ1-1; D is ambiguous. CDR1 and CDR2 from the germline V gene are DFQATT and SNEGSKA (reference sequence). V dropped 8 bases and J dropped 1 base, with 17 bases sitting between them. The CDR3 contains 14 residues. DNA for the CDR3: TGCAGTACCCGAGAGACCGGAGGGAACACTGAAGCTTTCTTT. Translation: CSTRETGGNTEAFF.

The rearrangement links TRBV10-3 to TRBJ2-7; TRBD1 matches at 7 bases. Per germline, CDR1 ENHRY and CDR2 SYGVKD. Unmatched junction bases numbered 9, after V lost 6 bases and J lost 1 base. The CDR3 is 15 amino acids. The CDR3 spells CAIRTGTTESYEQYF. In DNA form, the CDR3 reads TGTGCCATCAGGACAGGGACAACTGAGTCCTACGAGCAGTACTTC.

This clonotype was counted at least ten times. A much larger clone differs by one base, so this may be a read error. The CDR3 reads CASSYRDGASYEQYF. DNA of the CDR3: TGTGCCAGCAGCTACCGGGACGGGGCTTCCTACGAGCAGTACTTC. The V gene is TRBV6-5, the J gene TRBJ2-7; D might be TRBD1 or TRBD2, each matching 5 bases. Germline V gene lookup returns CDR1 MNHEY and CDR2 SVGAGI. CDR3 length equals 15 residues. The V end lost 6 bases, the J end lost 1 base, and 16 bases lay between the germline ends.

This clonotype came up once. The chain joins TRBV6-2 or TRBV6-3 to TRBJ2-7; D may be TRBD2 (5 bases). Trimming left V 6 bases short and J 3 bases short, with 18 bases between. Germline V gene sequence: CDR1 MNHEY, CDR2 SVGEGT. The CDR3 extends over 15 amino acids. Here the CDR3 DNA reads TGTGCCAGCAGCTGGACTGTGGTGCGTCGCTACGAGCAGTACTTC. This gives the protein CASSWTVVRRYEQYF.

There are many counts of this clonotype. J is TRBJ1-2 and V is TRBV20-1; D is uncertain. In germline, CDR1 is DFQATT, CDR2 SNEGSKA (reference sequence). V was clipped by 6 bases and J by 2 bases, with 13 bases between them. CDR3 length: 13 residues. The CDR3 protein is CSAVEVINYGYTF. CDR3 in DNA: TGCAGTGCCGTAGAGGTTATCAACTATGGCTACACCTTC.

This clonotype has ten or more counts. CDR3 amino acids: CASTPLAGGHYEQYF. The CDR3 DNA reads as TGTGCCAGCACCCCATTAGCGGGAGGGCACTACGAGCAGTACTTC. The rearrangement joins TRBV27 to TRBJ2-7, with 11 positions matching TRBD2. The trim removed 7 bases at V and 3 bases at J, leaving 8 bases unmatched. Per the germline V gene, CDR1 is MNHEY and CDR2 is SMNVEV (reference sequence). The CDR3 is 15 residues long.

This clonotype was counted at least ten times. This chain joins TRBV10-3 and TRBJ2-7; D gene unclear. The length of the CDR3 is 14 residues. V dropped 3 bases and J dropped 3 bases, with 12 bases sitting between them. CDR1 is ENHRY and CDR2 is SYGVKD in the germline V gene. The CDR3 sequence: CAISDGLLRYEQYF. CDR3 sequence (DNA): TGTGCCATCAGTGATGGTCTCCTTCGCTACGAGCAGTACTTC.

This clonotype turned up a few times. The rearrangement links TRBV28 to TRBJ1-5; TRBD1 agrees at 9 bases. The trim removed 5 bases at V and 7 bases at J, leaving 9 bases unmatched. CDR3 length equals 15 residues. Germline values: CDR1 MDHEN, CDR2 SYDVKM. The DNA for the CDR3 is TGTGCCAGCAGTCCCTCGACAGGGGGTAGACAGCCCCAGCATTTT. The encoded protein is CASSPSTGGRQPQHF.